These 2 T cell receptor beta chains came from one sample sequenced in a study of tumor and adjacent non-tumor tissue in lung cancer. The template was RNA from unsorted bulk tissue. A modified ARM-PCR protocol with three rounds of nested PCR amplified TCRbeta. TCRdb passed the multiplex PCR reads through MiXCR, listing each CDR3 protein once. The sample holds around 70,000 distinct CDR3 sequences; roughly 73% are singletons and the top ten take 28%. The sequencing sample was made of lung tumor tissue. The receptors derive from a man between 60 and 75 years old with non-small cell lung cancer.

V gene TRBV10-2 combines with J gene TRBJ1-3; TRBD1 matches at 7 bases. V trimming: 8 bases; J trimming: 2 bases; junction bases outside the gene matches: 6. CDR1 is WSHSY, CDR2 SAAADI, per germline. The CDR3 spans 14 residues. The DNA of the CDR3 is TGCGCCAGCCGCGACAGGGATGCTGGAAACACCATATATTTT. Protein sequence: CASRDRDAGNTIYF.

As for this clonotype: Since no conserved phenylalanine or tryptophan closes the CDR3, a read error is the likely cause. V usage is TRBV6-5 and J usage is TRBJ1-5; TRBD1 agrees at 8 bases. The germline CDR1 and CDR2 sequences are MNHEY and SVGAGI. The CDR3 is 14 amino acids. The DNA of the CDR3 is TGTGCTTGCAGTCGCACGACAGGGGAGAAGCCCCAGCATCTT. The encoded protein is CACSRTTGEKPQHL.